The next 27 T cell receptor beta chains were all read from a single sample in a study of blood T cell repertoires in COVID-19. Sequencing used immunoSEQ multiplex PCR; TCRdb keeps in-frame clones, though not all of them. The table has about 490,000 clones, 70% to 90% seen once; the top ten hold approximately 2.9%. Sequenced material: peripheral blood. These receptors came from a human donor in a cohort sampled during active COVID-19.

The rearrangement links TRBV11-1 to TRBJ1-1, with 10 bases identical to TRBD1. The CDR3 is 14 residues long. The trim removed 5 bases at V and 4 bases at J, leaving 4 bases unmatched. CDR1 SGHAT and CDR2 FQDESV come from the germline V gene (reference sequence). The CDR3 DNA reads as TGTGCCAGCAGCACCCGGGACAGGGGCACTGAAGCTTTCTTT. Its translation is CASSTRDRGTEAFF.

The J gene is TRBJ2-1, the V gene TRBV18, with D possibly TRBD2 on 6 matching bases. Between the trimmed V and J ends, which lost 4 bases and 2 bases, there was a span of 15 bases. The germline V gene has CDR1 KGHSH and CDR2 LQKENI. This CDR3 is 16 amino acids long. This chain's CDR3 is CASSRKRLDAYNEQFF. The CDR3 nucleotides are TGTGCCAGCTCACGTAAAAGACTAGATGCCTACAATGAGCAGTTCTTC.

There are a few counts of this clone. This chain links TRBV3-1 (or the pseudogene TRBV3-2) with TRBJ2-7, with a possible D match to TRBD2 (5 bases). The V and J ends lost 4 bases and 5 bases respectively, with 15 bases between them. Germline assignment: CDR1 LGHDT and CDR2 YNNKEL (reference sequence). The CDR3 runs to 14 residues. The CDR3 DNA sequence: TGTGCCAGCAGCCTACGGACTGTAGGGAACGAGCAGTACTTC. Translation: CASSLRTVGNEQYF.

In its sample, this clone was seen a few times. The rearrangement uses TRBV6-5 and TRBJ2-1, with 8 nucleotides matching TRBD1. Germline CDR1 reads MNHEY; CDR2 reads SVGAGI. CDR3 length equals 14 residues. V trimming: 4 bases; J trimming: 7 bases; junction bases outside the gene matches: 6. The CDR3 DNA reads TGTGCCAGCAGTTCCCGGGACAGGACTAATGAGCAGTTCTTC. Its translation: CASSSRDRTNEQFF.

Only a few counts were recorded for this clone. DNA for the CDR3: TGCGCCAGCAGCCGCGGACCGCTCGGGATCGATGAGCAGTTCTTC. This translates into CASSRGPLGIDEQFF. The genes are TRBV4-1 and TRBJ2-1; a weak D match, TRBD2 (5 bases). The germline CDR1 and CDR2 sequences are MGHRA and YSYEKL. Trimming pared 4 bases from V and 8 bases from J, leaving 18 bases between. CDR3 length: 15 amino acids.

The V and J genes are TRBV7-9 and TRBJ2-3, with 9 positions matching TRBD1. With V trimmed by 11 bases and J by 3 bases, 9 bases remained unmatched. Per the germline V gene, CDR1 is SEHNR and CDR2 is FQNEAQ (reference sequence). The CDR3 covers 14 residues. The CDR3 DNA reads TGTGCCGGTTCGTGGGACAGGGCGACAGATACGCAGTATTTT. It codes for CAGSWDRATDTQYF.

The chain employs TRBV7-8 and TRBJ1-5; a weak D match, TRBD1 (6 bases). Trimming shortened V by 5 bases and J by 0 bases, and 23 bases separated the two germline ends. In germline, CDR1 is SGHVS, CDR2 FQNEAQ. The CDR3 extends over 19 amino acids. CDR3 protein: CASSPWLGRGSYSNQPQHF. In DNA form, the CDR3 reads TGTGCCAGCAGCCCTTGGCTCGGCAGGGGAAGTTATAGCAATCAGCCCCAGCATTTT. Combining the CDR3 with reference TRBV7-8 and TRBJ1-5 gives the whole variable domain GAGVSQSPRYKVAKRGQDVALRCDPISGHVSLFWYQQALGQGPEFLTYFQNEAQLDKSGLPSDRFFAERPEGSVSTLKIQRTQQEDSAVYLCASSPWLGRGSYSNQPQHFGDGTRLSIL.

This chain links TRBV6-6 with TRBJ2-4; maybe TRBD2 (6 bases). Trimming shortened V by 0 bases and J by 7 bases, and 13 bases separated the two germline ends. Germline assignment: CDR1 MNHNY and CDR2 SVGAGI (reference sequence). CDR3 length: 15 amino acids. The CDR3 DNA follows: TGTGCCAGCAGTTACTCCCAGGGAGCGGGTAACATTCAGTACTTC. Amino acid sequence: CASSYSQGAGNIQYF.

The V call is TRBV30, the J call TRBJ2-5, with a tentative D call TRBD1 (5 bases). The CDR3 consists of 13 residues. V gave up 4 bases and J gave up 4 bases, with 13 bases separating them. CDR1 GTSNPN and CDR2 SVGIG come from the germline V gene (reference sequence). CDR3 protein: CAWTQGRGETQYF. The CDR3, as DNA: TGTGCCTGGACCCAGGGAAGGGGAGAGACCCAGTACTTC.

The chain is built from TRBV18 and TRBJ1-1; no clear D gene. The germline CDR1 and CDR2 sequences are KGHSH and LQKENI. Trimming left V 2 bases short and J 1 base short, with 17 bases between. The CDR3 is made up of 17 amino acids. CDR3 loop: CASSPLGSGRANTEAFF. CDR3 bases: TGTGCCAGCTCACCATTGGGGAGTGGGAGAGCGAACACTGAAGCTTTCTTT.

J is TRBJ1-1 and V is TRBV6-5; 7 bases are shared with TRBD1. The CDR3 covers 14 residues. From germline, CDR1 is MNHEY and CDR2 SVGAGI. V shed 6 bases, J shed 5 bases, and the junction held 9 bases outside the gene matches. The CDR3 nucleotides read TGTGCCAGCAGGGGCCCAGGGGGGATAACTGAAGCTTTCTTT. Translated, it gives CASRGPGGITEAFF.

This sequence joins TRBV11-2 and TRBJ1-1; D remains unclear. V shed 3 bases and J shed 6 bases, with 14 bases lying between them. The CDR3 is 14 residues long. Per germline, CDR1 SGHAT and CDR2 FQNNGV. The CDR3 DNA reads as TGTGCCAGCAGCTTGATGGAGGTTCTGGCTGAAGCTTTCTTT. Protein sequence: CASSLMEVLAEAFF.

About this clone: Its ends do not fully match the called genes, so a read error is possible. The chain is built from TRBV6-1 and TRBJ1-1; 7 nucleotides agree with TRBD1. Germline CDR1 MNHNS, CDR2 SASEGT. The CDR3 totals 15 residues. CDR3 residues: CASREAGTANTEAFF. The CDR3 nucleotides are TGTGCCAGCAGAGAAGCCGGGACAGCGAACACTGAAGCTTTCTTT.

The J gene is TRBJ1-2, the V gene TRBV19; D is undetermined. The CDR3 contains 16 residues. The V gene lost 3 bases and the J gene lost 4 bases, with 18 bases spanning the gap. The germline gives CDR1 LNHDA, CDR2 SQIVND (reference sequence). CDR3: CASSMGASSAAYGYTF. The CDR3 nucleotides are TGTGCCAGTAGTATGGGTGCAAGTTCAGCGGCCTATGGCTACACCTTC.

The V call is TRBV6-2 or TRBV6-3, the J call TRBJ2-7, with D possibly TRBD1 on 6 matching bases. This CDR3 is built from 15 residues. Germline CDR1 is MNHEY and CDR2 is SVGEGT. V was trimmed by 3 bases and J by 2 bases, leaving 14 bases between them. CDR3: CASSYPGQKAYEQYF. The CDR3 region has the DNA TGTGCCAGCAGTTATCCGGGACAAAAAGCCTACGAGCAGTACTTC.

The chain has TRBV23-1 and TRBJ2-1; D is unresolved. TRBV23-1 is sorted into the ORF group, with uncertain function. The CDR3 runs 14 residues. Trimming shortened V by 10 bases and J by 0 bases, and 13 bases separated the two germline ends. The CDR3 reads CAIETQSSYNEQFF. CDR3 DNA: TGCGCCATCGAGACTCAGAGCTCCTACAATGAGCAGTTCTTC.

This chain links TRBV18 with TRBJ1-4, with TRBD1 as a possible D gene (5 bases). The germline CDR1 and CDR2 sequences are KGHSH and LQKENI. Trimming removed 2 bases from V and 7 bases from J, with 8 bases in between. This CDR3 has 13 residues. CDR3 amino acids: CASSPGTGEKLFF. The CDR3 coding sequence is TGTGCCAGCTCACCAGGAACAGGTGAAAAACTGTTTTTT.

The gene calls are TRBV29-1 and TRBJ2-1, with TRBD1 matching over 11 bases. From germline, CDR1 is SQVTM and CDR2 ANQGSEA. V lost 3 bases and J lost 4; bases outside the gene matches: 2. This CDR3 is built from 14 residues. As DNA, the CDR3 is TGCAGCGTTGAGGGGACAGGGGGATACAATGAGCAGTTCTTC. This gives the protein CSVEGTGGYNEQFF.

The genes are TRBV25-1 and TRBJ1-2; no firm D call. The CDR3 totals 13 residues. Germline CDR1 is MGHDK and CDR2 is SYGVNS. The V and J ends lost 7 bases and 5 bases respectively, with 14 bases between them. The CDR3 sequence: CASNTRSKYGYTF. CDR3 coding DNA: TGTGCCAGCAACACCCGGAGTAAATATGGCTACACCTTC.

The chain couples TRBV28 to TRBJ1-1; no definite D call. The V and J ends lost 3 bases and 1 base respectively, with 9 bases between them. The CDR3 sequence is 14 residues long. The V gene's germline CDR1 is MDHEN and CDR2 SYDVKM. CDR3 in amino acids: CASSLYTANTEAFF. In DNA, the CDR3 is TGTGCCAGCAGTTTGTATACAGCGAACACTGAAGCTTTCTTT.

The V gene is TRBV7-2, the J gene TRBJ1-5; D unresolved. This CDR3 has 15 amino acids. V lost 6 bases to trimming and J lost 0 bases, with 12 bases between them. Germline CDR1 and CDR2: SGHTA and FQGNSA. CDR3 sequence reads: CASRGWGASNQPQHF. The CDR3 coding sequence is TGTGCCAGCAGGGGATGGGGAGCTAGCAATCAGCCCCAGCATTTT.

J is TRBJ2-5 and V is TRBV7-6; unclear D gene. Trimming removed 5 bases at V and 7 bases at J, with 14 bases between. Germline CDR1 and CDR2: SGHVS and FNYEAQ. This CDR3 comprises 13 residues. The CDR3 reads CASSPISSGTQYF. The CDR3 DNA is TGTGCCAGCAGCCCAATATCGAGTGGGACCCAGTACTTC.

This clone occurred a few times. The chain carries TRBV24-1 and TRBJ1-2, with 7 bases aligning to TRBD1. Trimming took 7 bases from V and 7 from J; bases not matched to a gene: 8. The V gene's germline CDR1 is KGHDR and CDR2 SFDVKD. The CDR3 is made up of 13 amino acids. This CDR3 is CATRATGLSGYTF. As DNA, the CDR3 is TGTGCCACCAGGGCGACAGGGCTGAGTGGCTACACCTTC.

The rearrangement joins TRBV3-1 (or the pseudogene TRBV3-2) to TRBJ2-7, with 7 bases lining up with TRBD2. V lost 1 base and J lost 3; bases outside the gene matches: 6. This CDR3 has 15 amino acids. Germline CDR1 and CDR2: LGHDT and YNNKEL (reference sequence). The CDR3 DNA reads TGTGCCAGCAGCCAAGGCCCGGGGGAGGGCTACGAGCAGTACTTC. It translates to CASSQGPGEGYEQYF.

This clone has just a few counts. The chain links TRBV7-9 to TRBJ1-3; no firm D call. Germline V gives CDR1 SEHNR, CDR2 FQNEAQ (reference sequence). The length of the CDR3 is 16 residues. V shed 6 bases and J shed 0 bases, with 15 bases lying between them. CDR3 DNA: TGTGCCAGCAGGCCAGGACTTCCTAGCTCTGGAAACACCATATATTTT. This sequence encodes CASRPGLPSSGNTIYF. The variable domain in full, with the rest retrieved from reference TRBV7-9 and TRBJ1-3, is DTGVSQNPRHKITKRGQNVTFRCDPISEHNRLYWYRQTLGQGPEFLTYFQNEAQLEKSRLLSDRFSAERPKGSFSTLEIQRTEQGDSAMYLCASRPGLPSSGNTIYFGEGSWLTVV.

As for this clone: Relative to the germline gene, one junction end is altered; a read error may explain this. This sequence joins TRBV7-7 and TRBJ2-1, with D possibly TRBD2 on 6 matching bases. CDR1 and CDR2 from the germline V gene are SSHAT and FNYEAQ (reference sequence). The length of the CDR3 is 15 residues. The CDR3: CASSLGAGRGNEQFF. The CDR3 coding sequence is TGTGCTAGCAGCTTAGGTGCGGGACGCGGCAATGAGCAGTTCTTC.

CDR3 residues: CASSFSRGGHTDTQYF. The CDR3 DNA reads TGTGCCAGCAGCTTTTCAAGGGGGGGCCACACAGATACGCAGTATTTT. The J gene is TRBJ2-3, the V gene TRBV11-2; D might be TRBD2 (7 bases). CDR1 and CDR2 (germline): SGHAT, FQNNGV. This CDR3 is 16 amino acids long. V was shortened by 3 bases and J by 2 bases, with 15 bases between the two germline ends.